These T cell receptor beta chains were read from a single sample in a study of T-cell memory formation after mild COVID-19. TCRdb re-called the 5' RACE reads through MiXCR, storing one row per CDR3 protein. The sample includes tens of thousands of distinct CDR3 sequences, roughly 15% seen only once; the top ten take about two fifths. The sample taken for sequencing was PBMCs or a T cell subset sorted from them (not recorded which). The source is a young man who had mild COVID-19 (a few samples of this study predate the infection). Cell type and time point are not known. CDR3s include the opening cysteine and the closing phenylalanine or tryptophan. The order of the fields is CDR3 DNA, CDR3 protein, D gene, clone size, J gene, V gene. A D gene is named only where the DNA matches it firmly. Rows give clone size only sometimes, using once, few, many, or a class for an expanded clone.

TGTGCCAGCAGTGACCCGGGACAGGGGATTGATACGCAGTATTTT,CASSDPGQGIDTQYF,TRBD1,.,TRBJ2-3,TRBV7-9
TGTGCCACCAGTGATTTTCAAGGTACGCAGTATTTT,CATSDFQGTQYF,.,.,TRBJ2-3,TRBV24-1
TGTGCCAGCAGTTACCTCACAACCGTTGAGACCCAGTACTTC,CASSYLTTVETQYF,.,.,TRBJ2-5,TRBV6-2/TRBV6-3
TGTGCCAGCAGCTTAGCTGAGGGTGGAGAGACCCAGTACTTC,CASSLAEGGETQYF,.,.,TRBJ2-5,TRBV7-9
TGTGCCAGCAGTTCCTGGGCCCTCTTAAGCGGAGATACGCAGTATTTT,CASSSWALLSGDTQYF,.,.,TRBJ2-3,TRBV27
TGTGCCAGCAGCTTAGGGACAGGGGGGGCCGATACGCAGTATTTT,CASSLGTGGADTQYF,TRBD1,.,TRBJ2-3,TRBV7-2
TGTTCCACACACCGGGACAGAGAAGCCAAAAACATTCAGTACTTC,CSTHRDREAKNIQYF,.,.,TRBJ2-4,TRBV21-1
TGTGCCAGCAGCCAGCAGGGGGCATGGTCCTACGAGCAGTACTTC,CASSQQGAWSYEQYF,TRBD1,.,TRBJ2-7,TRBV7-9
TGTGCCAGCAGGTTCGGGCTTGAAGAGACCCAGTACTTC,CASRFGLEETQYF,.,.,TRBJ2-5,TRBV13
TGCGCCAGCAGTCCAGAGATGCGGCGTCGGAATGAAAAACTGTTTTTT,CASSPEMRRRNEKLFF,.,.,TRBJ1-4,TRBV4-1
TGTGCCAGCAGCCAAGATTCCGCCCGGGCGGCTGAAGCTTTCTTT,CASSQDSARAAEAFF,.,.,TRBJ1-1,TRBV4-2
TGTGCCAGCAGTTTGGTCACACCCAATGAGCAGTTCTTC,CASSLVTPNEQFF,.,many,TRBJ2-1,TRBV12-3/TRBV12-4
TGTGCCAGCAGCTTGCCCCAGAACACTGAAGCTTTCTTT,CASSLPQNTEAFF,.,.,TRBJ1-1,TRBV5-6
TGCAGTGCTAGAGACCATGTGAAGAGGCAGTTCTTC,CSARDHVKRQFF,.,.,TRBJ2-1,TRBV20-1
TGCGCCAGCAGCCAAGAAACACAATGGGACTTACCCCTCACAGATACGCAGTATTTT,CASSQETQWDLPLTDTQYF,.,many,TRBJ2-3,TRBV4-1
TGTGCCAGCAGCTTCGTTCTAGCGGGGCCCACAGATACGCAGTATTTT,CASSFVLAGPTDTQYF,TRBD2,few,TRBJ2-3,TRBV5-5
TGTGCCAGCAGTTTCCCAAGAAAGGAAAAACTGTTTTTT,CASSFPRKEKLFF,.,once,TRBJ1-4,TRBV28
TGCGCCAGCAGCCAAGAGCGGACTTACGAGCAGTACTTC,CASSQERTYEQYF,.,.,TRBJ2-7,TRBV4-1
TGCAGCGTTGTCCAGGAGACAGCATATGGCTACACCTTC,CSVVQETAYGYTF,.,few,TRBJ1-2,TRBV29-1
TGTGCCAGCAGTCCCCTCGGGGGGGGGCCCCAAGAGACCCAGTACTTC,CASSPLGGGPQETQYF,TRBD2,.,TRBJ2-5,TRBV14
TGTGCCAGCGGACCGACTAGCGGGGGGTCGGCCGGGGAGCTGTTTTTT,CASGPTSGGSAGELFF,TRBD2,.,TRBJ2-2,TRBV9
TGTGCCAGCAGCTTGGACAGGGAGGAACTGTTTTTT,CASSLDREELFF,TRBD1,.,TRBJ1-4,TRBV7-9
TGTGCCAGCATCTGGACTAGCGGGGGTTACAATGAGCAGTTCTTC,CASIWTSGGYNEQFF,TRBD2,.,TRBJ2-1,TRBV6-1
TGTGCCAGCAGCCCGACAGGGGGCTACGAGCAGTACTTC,CASSPTGGYEQYF,TRBD1,few,TRBJ2-7,TRBV6-5
TGTGCCTGGACTCGGACTAGCTCCTACAATGAGCAGTTCTTC,CAWTRTSSYNEQFF,TRBD2,.,TRBJ2-1,TRBV30
TGTGCTAGCAGCTTCCACAGCACAGATACGCAGTATTTT,CASSFHSTDTQYF,.,.,TRBJ2-3,TRBV7-7
TGTGCCAGCAGCTTAATCGGGGGCCCCTACAATGAGCAGTTCTTC,CASSLIGGPYNEQFF,.,few,TRBJ2-1,TRBV7-3
TGTGCCAGCAGCACCTCTTCCCCCTACGAGCAGTACTTC,CASSTSSPYEQYF,.,few,TRBJ2-7,TRBV3-1
TGCGCCAGCAGCCAAGACGTGGACAGGGACTACAATGAGCAGTTCTTC,CASSQDVDRDYNEQFF,TRBD1,many,TRBJ2-1,TRBV4-3
TGTGCCAGCAGCCCCTCCGGTCCGTGGTCCTACGAGCAGTACTTC,CASSPSGPWSYEQYF,.,few,TRBJ2-7,TRBV3-1
TGCAGTGCTGAACAGGAGAACTCAAACATTCAGTACTTC,CSAEQENSNIQYF,.,.,TRBJ2-4,TRBV20-1
TGTGCCAGCAGCTTAAGACAGGGACTCAACACTGAAGCTTTCTTT,CASSLRQGLNTEAFF,TRBD1,.,TRBJ1-1,TRBV7-6
TGTGCCAGCAGCTTACGGGACACACGTCAAGAGACCCAGTACTTC,CASSLRDTRQETQYF,.,many,TRBJ2-5,TRBV7-2
TGCGCCAGCAGCTTGGGGACAGGGGTTTTCGAGCAGTACTTC,CASSLGTGVFEQYF,TRBD1,.,TRBJ2-7,TRBV5-1
TGTGCCAGCAGCTTGTTGGATACGCAGTATTTT,CASSLLDTQYF,.,.,TRBJ2-3,TRBV5-6
TGTGCCAGCAGCTCGGTGGGTTTAGCCAAAAACATTCAGTACTTC,CASSSVGLAKNIQYF,.,.,TRBJ2-4,TRBV7-9
TGCGCCAGCAGCCAAGCGGCGGGGGAAGCCGGGGAGCTGTTTTTT,CASSQAAGEAGELFF,TRBD2,few,TRBJ2-2,TRBV4-1
TGTGCCAGCAGTGAAGGTACCCAGGCGAAGATCTACGAGCAGTACTTC,CASSEGTQAKIYEQYF,.,.,TRBJ2-7,TRBV2
TGTGCCAGCAGCCAGGTCTCAGCAGCAACTAATGAAAAACTGTTTTTT,CASSQVSAATNEKLFF,.,few,TRBJ1-4,TRBV7-2
TGTGCCAGCAGATTACAGGGGATGGGCACTGAAGCTTTCTTT,CASRLQGMGTEAFF,TRBD1,few,TRBJ1-1,TRBV6-5
TGTGCCAGCAGCATGGCTACAGATACGCAGTATTTT,CASSMATDTQYF,.,few,TRBJ2-3,TRBV7-2
TGTGCCACCAGTGATTTCCCAGGGGGCGTGGATGAGCAGTTCTTC,CATSDFPGGVDEQFF,TRBD1,.,TRBJ2-1,TRBV24-1